This TCR beta chain was sequenced for a study of T-cell memory formation after mild COVID-19. UMIs and sample barcodes were carried by the TCR alpha and TCR beta cDNA libraries that 5'RACE produced using constant-segment primers. A single record per CDR3 protein comes from TCRdb applying MiXCR to the 5' RACE reads. The sample has roughly 350,000 distinct CDR3 sequences; 25% to 30% are singletons. This clonotype was observed a few times. The CDR3 spans 14 residues. Germline CDR1 and CDR2: SEHNR and FQNEAQ (reference sequence). Trimming removed 7 bases from V and 8 bases from J, with 18 bases in between.

The sequenced sample was PBMCs or a T cell subset sorted from them (not recorded which). The TCR comes from an adult woman who had mild COVID-19 (a few samples of this study predate the infection). Cell type and time point are not known. J is TRBJ2-1 and V is TRBV7-9, with no clear D. In DNA form, the CDR3 reads TGTGCCAGCACCCCGAGGCTTAGTCTCTATGAGCAGTTCTTC. Its translation is CASTPRLSLYEQFF.